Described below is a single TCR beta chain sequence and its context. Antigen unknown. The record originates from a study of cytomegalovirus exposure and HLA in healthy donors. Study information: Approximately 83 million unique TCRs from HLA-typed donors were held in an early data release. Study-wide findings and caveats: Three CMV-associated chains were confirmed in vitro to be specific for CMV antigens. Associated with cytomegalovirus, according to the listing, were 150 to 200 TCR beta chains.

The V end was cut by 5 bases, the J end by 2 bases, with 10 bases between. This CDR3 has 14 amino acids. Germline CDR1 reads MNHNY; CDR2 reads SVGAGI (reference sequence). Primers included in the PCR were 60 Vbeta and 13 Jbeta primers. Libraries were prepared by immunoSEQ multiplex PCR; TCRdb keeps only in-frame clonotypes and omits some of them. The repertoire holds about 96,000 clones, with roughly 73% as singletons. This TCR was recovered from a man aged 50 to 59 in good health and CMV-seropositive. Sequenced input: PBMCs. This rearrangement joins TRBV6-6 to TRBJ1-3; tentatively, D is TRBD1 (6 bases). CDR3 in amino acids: CASSTRQAGNTIYF. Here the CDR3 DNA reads TGTGCCAGCAGTACCAGACAGGCTGGAAACACCATATATTTT.